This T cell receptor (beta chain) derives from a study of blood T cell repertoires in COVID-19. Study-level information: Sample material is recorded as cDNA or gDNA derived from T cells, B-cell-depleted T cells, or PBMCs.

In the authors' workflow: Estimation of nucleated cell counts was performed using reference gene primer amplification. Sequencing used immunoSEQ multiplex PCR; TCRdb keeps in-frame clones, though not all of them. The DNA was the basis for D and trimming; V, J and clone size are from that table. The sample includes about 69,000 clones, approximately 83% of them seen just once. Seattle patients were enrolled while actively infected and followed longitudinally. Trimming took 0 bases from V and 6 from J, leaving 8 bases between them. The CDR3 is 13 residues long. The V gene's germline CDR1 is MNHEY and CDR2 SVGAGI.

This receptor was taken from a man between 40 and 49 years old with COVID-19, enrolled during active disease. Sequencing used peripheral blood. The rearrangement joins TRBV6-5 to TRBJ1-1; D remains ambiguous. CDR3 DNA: TGTGCCAGCAGTTACTCGGAGGGATCTGAAGCTTTCTTT. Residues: CASSYSEGSEAFF.